Listed below are T cell receptor beta chains from one sample, sequenced in a study of shared clonotypes between healthy human individuals. TCRdb's copy holds only in-frame clones and misses some; the assay was immunoSEQ multiplex PCR. The sample has about 480,000 clones, roughly 78% seen once; the top ten hold 10% to 15%. Specimen: PBMCs. All receptors derive from a woman aged 40 to 49 in good health. Some clones in this sample may be carry-over from other donors' samples. Each CDR3 is given with its conserved first and last residue. The D gene is left open where the match is weak. Clone size is not always given. Where it is, it says once, few, many or a class for expanded clones.

j_call clone_size v_call d_call cdr3_nt cdr3_aa
TRBJ2-3 . TRBV28 . TGTGCCAGCAGTAAACAGGGGGGGCCGCGGATAACGCAGTATTTT CASSKQGGPRITQYF
TRBJ1-3 . TRBV10-2 . TGCGCCAGCAGTGAGTCGGCGCCCCAAGGAGGAAACACCATATATTTT CASSESAPQGGNTIYF
TRBJ1-5 once TRBV6-1 . TGTGCCAGCAGTGAAGAACGGAGCCAGCCCCAGCATTTT CASSEERSQPQHF
TRBJ2-7 . TRBV7-8 TRBD1 TGTGCCAGCAGCCTGGACAGGGTTTTGTACTTC CASSLDRVLYF
TRBJ2-1 once TRBV19 TRBD2 TGTGCCAGTAGTTTCTCCGGGACTAGCGGGAGGGGGGCGCAGTTCTTC CASSFSGTSGRGAQFF
TRBJ1-2 . TRBV2 . TGTGCCAGCAGTGACAACGATGGCTACACCTTC CASSDNDGYTF
TRBJ2-5 once TRBV18 . TGTGCCAGCTCACCATCAGAGACCCAGTACTTC CASSPSETQYF
TRBJ2-2 . TRBV9 TRBD1 TGTGCCAGCAGCTCACGGGACAGGGCCACCGGGGAGCTGTTTTTT CASSSRDRATGELFF
TRBJ2-2 . TRBV7-2 TRBD2 TGTGCCAGCAGCTCAAGGGTTACGGGACTAGGGGGGGCCGGGGAGCTGTTTTTT CASSSRVTGLGGAGELFF
TRBJ2-1 . TRBV5-4 . TGTGCCAGCAGCTTGTCCGAGAGGGCACGAAATGAGCAGTTCTTC CASSLSERARNEQFF
TRBJ2-3 once TRBV5-1 TRBD2 TGCGCCAGCAGCTTGGTTGCTAGCGGGAGCATCGCAGATACGCAGTATTTT CASSLVASGSIADTQYF
TRBJ1-5 . TRBV6-1 . TGTGCCAGCAGTGAACCGGGCAGGGGCGGGGATCAGCCCCAGCATTTT CASSEPGRGGDQPQHF
TRBJ1-3 . TRBV9 . TGTGCCAGCAGCGTAGGGATAGGACAGAACTCTGGAAACACCATATATTTT CASSVGIGQNSGNTIYF
TRBJ2-5 once TRBV15 TRBD2 TGTGCCACCAGCAGCGGACAGCGGGGGGCCCAGTACTTC CATSSGQRGAQYF
TRBJ1-2 . TRBV12-1 . TGTGCCAGCAGCTTAAGGGAGGGGGGCTATGGCTACACCTTC CASSLREGGYGYTF
TRBJ1-4 once TRBV28 TRBD1 TGTGCCAGCAGAAAGACCCAGAGCAGGGGGCAACTGTTTTTT CASRKTQSRGQLFF
TRBJ2-1 . TRBV6-6 . TGTGCCAGCAGTTACGGGGTTAGCTCCTACAATGAGCAGTTCTTC CASSYGVSSYNEQFF
TRBJ2-1 . TRBV5-1 . TGCGCCAGCAGCTTGGCGAGTACACCAAACAATGAGCAGTTCTTC CASSLASTPNNEQFF
TRBJ2-5 . TRBV23-1 . TGCGCCAGCAGTGGGTACAGGGTAGGCGAGACCCAGTACTTC CASSGYRVGETQYF
TRBJ2-5 . TRBV18 TRBD2 TGTGCCAGCTCAGTACTAGCGGGAGAAGAGACCCAGTACTTC CASSVLAGEETQYF
TRBJ1-2 . TRBV15 TRBD1 TGTGCCACCAGCAGAGGGGACAGGGACTTTAACTATGGCTACACCTTC CATSRGDRDFNYGYTF
TRBJ1-5 . TRBV11-1 TRBD1 TGTGCCAGCAGCTTAGGGACAGGGGGAAATCAGCCCCAGCATTTT CASSLGTGGNQPQHF
TRBJ2-7 many TRBV10-3 . TGTGCCATCAGGGGAGGCTCCTACGAGCAGTACTTC CAIRGGSYEQYF
TRBJ1-2 . TRBV2 . TGTGCCAGCACCGAGTTGGACCCCAACTATGGCTACACCTTC CASTELDPNYGYTF
TRBJ2-7 . TRBV18 TRBD1 TGTGCCAGCTCACCGCGTGGGGACAGTTCCGAGCAGTACTTC CASSPRGDSSEQYF
TRBJ2-6 . TRBV11-2 . TGTGCCAGCAGCTTAGAGTACAGCTACTCTGGGGCCAACGTCCTGACTTTC CASSLEYSYSGANVLTF
TRBJ1-2 . TRBV19 TRBD1 TGTGCCACTACCCTTGGAGGAGGGGGCGGTTTCTATGGCTACACCTTC CATTLGGGGGFYGYTF
TRBJ1-4 . TRBV9 . TGTGCCAGCAGCTTAATCCCTGGGAAGGAAAAACTGTTTTTT CASSLIPGKEKLFF
TRBJ1-2 . TRBV28 . TGTGCCAGCAGTCCCCGTGGCAGGCTAGATGGCTACACCTTC CASSPRGRLDGYTF
TRBJ2-2 . TRBV7-8 TRBD2 TGTGCCAGCAGCCAAACGCTGAGGGGCGGGAGTATTCCCGGGGAGCTGTTTTTT CASSQTLRGGSIPGELFF
TRBJ2-3 once TRBV5-4 TRBD2 TGTGCCAGCAGCCATTTTCGAAGCGGGAGAGGCACAGATACGCAGTATTTT CASSHFRSGRGTDTQYF